This TCR beta chain emerged from a study of early T cells in non-severe SARS-CoV-2 infection (dated by TCRdb to about 2021). Looking at the study overall: Because TCR sequencing relied on bulk RNA taken from unsorted whole blood, pairing of alpha and beta chains was not possible. What the research found in general, with its limitations: VDJdb matching was skewed toward anti-spike CD8 responses and likely underestimated virus-specific expansions, missing private and CD4 specificities.

V drops 4 bases and J drops 0 bases, leaving 8 bases in between. Including cysteine and phenylalanine, the CDR3 has 14 amino acids. Solely the CDR3 DNA is kept, with 42 bases framed from the first base. Reading the germline V gene gives CDR1 SNHLY and CDR2 FYNNEI. Library construction relied on 5' RACE. TCRdb names NextSeq 500 as the instrument used. The TCR library protocol attached unique molecular identifiers to individual cDNA molecules to correct for sequencing error and PCR bias. Both TCR alpha and beta chains were sequenced, and tight co-correlation was observed between alpha and beta sequence abundances in each sample. The authors processed their data as follows. Decombinator V4 was used to perform V gene, J gene and CDR3 annotation of TCR sequences. TCRs were defined as expanded if a significant change between any two time points was detected under a Poisson model with p below 0.0001. Abundances of TCRs were expressed as counts per million after normalisation to the total number of TCRs sequenced in each sample. TRAV1-2 paired with TRAJ12, TRAJ20 or TRAJ33 defined MAIT TCRs, while TRAV10 paired with TRAJ18 defined iNKT TCRs. A search of VDJdb, accessed on 1 November 2021, was run for TCRs annotated to CMV, EBV and SARS-CoV-2, with TCRs annotated for multiple antigens excluded. TCRdb itself trimmed the public reads at Q25 with fastp, ran MiXCR and retained productive beta chains. For every CDR3 protein sequence, its rows merge into one entry that carries the most common genes and DNA. The V and J calls and clone size are TCRdb's, not the authors'. The sample has 55,000 to 75,000 distinct CDR3 sequences on record, over 8% of them singletons. The ten top clones hold around a sixth of the sample.

The table lists this clonotype with many counts. Its antigen is unknown. No much larger clone exists at a distance of one base, and base qualities are not known. A case-control design nested within a healthcare worker cohort in London, UK, was used, with weekly nasopharyngeal swab PCR tests and blood sampling performed. Healthcare workers were enrolled in the week of the UK lockdown, from 23 to 31 March 2020, and were followed every week for up to roughly 16 weeks. Rearrangement joined TRBV2 to TRBJ2-3; the D segment cannot be called with confidence. This sequence originates from an adult who was a healthcare worker with PCR-confirmed SARS-CoV-2 infection or an uninfected control (not recorded which). The specimen was whole blood, collected at baseline. Here the CDR3 is given as CASSAARSTDTQYF. The DNA is TGTGCCAGCAGTGCAGCACGGAGCACAGATACGCAGTATTTT.